This T cell receptor beta chain was documented in a study of post-analysis software for immune sequencing data. The overall study: Courses of disease covered relapsing-remitting, secondary progressive and progressive-relapsing multiple sclerosis. General study points: TRBV segments more frequent in patients than in controls numbered several and included TRBV5-6, TRBV5-1 and TRBV20-1. Multiple sclerosis patients showed significantly lower normalized Chao1 diversity than controls did. Same-batch samples co-clustered strongly by F measure.

Between the trimmed V and J ends, which lost 3 bases and 1 base, there was a span of 15 bases. The CDR3 is 16 amino acids. This clonotype was found a few times. Its antigen is unknown. TCR beta cDNA libraries had unique molecular identifiers. Input of about 0.85 to 10 million T cells yielded approximately 500,000 cDNA molecules. TCRdb fed the PCR reads into MiXCR, producing one record per CDR3 protein. This table holds hundreds of thousands of distinct CDR3 sequences, less than 35% found once. The TCR was taken from a girl between 5 and 17 years old with multiple sclerosis. The sample consisted of blood. V is TRBV12-3 or TRBV12-4 and J is TRBJ2-5; D might be TRBD2 (5 bases). The CDR3 sequence: CASSFSFSGSQETQYF. In DNA form, the CDR3 reads TGTGCCAGCAGTTTTTCTTTTTCTGGGAGCCAAGAGACCCAGTACTTC.